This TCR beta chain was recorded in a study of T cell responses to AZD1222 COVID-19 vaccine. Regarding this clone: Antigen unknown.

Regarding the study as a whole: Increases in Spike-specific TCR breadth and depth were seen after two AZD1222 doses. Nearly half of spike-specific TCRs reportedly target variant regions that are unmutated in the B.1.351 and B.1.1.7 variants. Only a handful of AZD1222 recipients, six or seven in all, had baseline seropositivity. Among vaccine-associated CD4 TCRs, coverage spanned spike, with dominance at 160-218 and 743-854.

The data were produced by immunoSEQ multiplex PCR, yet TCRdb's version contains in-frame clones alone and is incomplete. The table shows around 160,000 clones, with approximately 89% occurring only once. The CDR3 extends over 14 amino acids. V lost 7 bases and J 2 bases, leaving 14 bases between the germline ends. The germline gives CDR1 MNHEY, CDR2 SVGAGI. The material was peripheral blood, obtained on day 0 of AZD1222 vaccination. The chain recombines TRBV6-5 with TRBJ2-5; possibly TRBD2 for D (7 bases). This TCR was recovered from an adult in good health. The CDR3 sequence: CASNGRGRQETQYF. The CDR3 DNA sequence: TGTGCCAGCAATGGGAGGGGGAGGCAAGAGACCCAGTACTTC.